These 29 T cell receptor beta chains came from one sample sequenced in a study of CD8+ T cells in alopecia areata. Treatment given: oral pan-JAK inhibitor, 5-10 mg twice daily. Once RNA had been extracted, it was reverse transcribed into cDNA to act as the sequencing template. The protocol was immunoSEQ multiplex PCR, while the TCRdb copy is restricted to in-frame clones and leaves out a portion. The sample contains about 92,000 clones, about 44% of which appear only once. Here the sequenced sample was CD8+ T cells sorted from blood, taken at week 24, from a patient treated with tofacitinib. Every receptor here comes from a human donor with alopecia areata.

This clone was counted between two and nine times. J is TRBJ2-1 and V is TRBV29-1, with TRBD1 matching 9 bases. V gave up 7 bases and J gave up 8 bases; unmatched junction bases: 9. Germline V CDR1 and CDR2: SQVTM, ANQGSEA. The CDR3 contains 13 residues. The chain's CDR3 is CSGWGTGPDEQFF. The CDR3 nucleotides are TGCAGCGGATGGGGGACAGGGCCGGATGAGCAGTTCTTC.

J is TRBJ2-7 and V is TRBV6-5; 11 bases fit TRBD2. Unmatched junction bases numbered 4, after V lost 7 bases and J lost 2 bases. The CDR3 has 14 amino acids. Germline-derived CDR1 and CDR2 are MNHEY and SVGAGI. The CDR3 region is CASKPGLAAYEQYF. CDR3 coding DNA: TGTGCCAGCAAACCGGGACTAGCGGCCTACGAGCAGTACTTC.

The chain uses TRBV7-8 and TRBJ2-3, with TRBD2 identical over 8 bases. The CDR3 sequence is 17 residues long. Trimming at V came to 0 bases and at J to 5 bases, leaving 10 bases not matched to a gene. Germline CDR1 is SGHVS and CDR2 is FQNEAQ. CDR3 DNA sequence: TGTGCCAGCAGCTTAGCGTCGGTGGGGACTAGGGTAGATACGCAGTATTTT. Its protein product is CASSLASVGTRVDTQYF.

This chain connects TRBV29-1 to TRBJ2-5; 14 bases match TRBD2. The DNA matches TRBJ2-7 better at its end, which makes the J call doubtful. Germline V gives CDR1 SQVTM, CDR2 ANQGSEA. This CDR3 has 18 residues. The CDR3 coding sequence is TGCAGCGTTGTGGGGGTCGGGACTAGCGGGAGTGGTATCTACGAGCAGTACTTC. Translation gives CSVVGVGTSGSGIYEQYF.

V and J are TRBV7-9 and TRBJ1-1; no clear D. V lost 3 bases and J 0 bases, leaving 5 bases between the germline ends. The germline gives CDR1 SEHNR, CDR2 FQNEAQ (reference sequence). The CDR3 is made up of 13 amino acids. CDR3 DNA sequence: TGTGCCAGCAGCTTGTGGGTGAACACTGAAGCTTTCTTT. As protein: CASSLWVNTEAFF.

This rearrangement joins TRBV5-1 to TRBJ2-7, with 9 positions matching TRBD1. Germline CDR1 and CDR2: SGHRS and YFSETQ. J was trimmed by 2 bases and V by 7 bases; bases with no gene match: 7. The CDR3 contains 14 residues. The CDR3 DNA is TGCGCCAGCCGATCCGACAGGGGGACCTACGAGCAGTACTTC. This sequence encodes CASRSDRGTYEQYF. Filled out from reference TRBV5-1 and TRBJ2-7, the complete variable domain reads KAGVTQTPRYLIKTRGQQVTLSCSPISGHRSVSWYQQTPGQGLQFLFEYFSETQRNKGNFPGRFSGRQFSNSRSEMNVSTLELGDSALYLCASRSDRGTYEQYFGPGTRLTVT.

The rearrangement links TRBV29-1 to TRBJ2-3; D could derive from TRBD1 or TRBD2 (5 bases each). From germline, CDR1 is SQVTM and CDR2 ANQGSEA. With 4 bases removed from V and 4 bases from J, the gap between germline ends came to 9 bases. The CDR3 is 12 amino acids. CDR3 DNA: TGCAGCGTTGGCAGAGGGGCAGATACGCAGTATTTT. This gives the protein CSVGRGADTQYF.

The V gene is TRBV29-1, the J gene TRBJ2-7, with D perhaps matching TRBD1 or TRBD2 (6 bases each). The CDR3 loop spans 14 amino acids. V was pared by 4 bases and J by 4 bases, with 17 bases between. Germline CDR1 SQVTM, CDR2 ANQGSEA. The CDR3 nucleotides are TGCAGCGTTGTAGCCCCAGGGGCGGGATACGAGCAGTACTTC. It is translated as CSVVAPGAGYEQYF.

This clone appeared a few times. The chain couples TRBV9 to TRBJ2-2; 9 positions agree with TRBD2. The CDR3 loop spans 21 amino acids. The ends lost 4 bases at V and 1 base at J; junction bases unmatched: 20. Germline V gives CDR1 SGDLS, CDR2 YYNGEE. Here the CDR3 DNA reads TGTGCCAGCAGCCCCCCCCGAGGCAGGATAAGACTAGCGGTGAACACCGGGGAGCTGTTTTTT. This codes for CASSPPRGRIRLAVNTGELFF.

This clone came up once. This chain uses TRBV13 with TRBJ1-1; D uncertain. The CDR3 is made up of 12 amino acids. Germline lookup yields CDR1 PRHDT and CDR2 FYEKMQ (reference sequence). V lost 2 bases to trimming and J lost 4 bases, with 5 bases between them. The chain's CDR3 is CASSLTGTEAFF. The CDR3 coding sequence is TGTGCCAGCAGCTTAACTGGCACTGAAGCTTTCTTT.

This clone was found many times. Other DNA sequences of this sample code for an identical CDR3. The J gene is TRBJ2-1, the V gene TRBV5-1; D possibly corresponds to TRBD1 (5 bases). V was cut by 1 base and J by 4 bases, with 9 bases left in between. There are 14 residues in the CDR3. Per germline, CDR1 SGHRS and CDR2 YFSETQ. The CDR3: CASSLYGAYNEQFF. CDR3 nucleotides: TGCGCCAGCAGCTTGTATGGGGCGTACAATGAGCAGTTCTTC. Full variable domain (remainder filled in from reference TRBV5-1 and TRBJ2-1): KAGVTQTPRYLIKTRGQQVTLSCSPISGHRSVSWYQQTPGQGLQFLFEYFSETQRNKGNFPGRFSGRQFSNSRSEMNVSTLELGDSALYLCASSLYGAYNEQFFGPGTRLTVL.

This chain uses TRBV9 with TRBJ2-1; 14 bases match TRBD2. The CDR3 runs to 16 residues. V lost 4 bases, J lost 6 bases, and 6 bases stayed unmatched. Germline assignment: CDR1 SGDLS and CDR2 YYNGEE. CDR3 nucleotides: TGTGCCAGCAGCCAGACGACTAGCGGGAGGGCCAATGAGCAGTTCTTC. Protein sequence: CASSQTTSGRANEQFF.

The V gene is TRBV7-8, the J gene TRBJ1-5; TRBD1 matches at 7 bases. The V segment lost 5 bases and the J segment 0 bases; nucleotides outside the gene matches: 7. This CDR3 has 16 amino acids. Germline CDR1 and CDR2: SGHVS and FQNEAQ. The CDR3 DNA reads TGTGCCAGCAGCGACCGGGACAGTTATAGCAATCAGCCCCAGCATTTT. Residues: CASSDRDSYSNQPQHF.

V usage is TRBV27 and J usage is TRBJ2-1; maybe TRBD2 (6 bases). Germline lookup yields CDR1 MNHEY and CDR2 SMNVEV (reference sequence). The CDR3 is 14 residues long. Trimming cost V 6 bases and J 2 bases, with 11 bases left between them. CDR3 region: CASSLASPYNEQFF. The CDR3 DNA is TGTGCCAGCAGCCTAGCGTCGCCCTACAATGAGCAGTTCTTC.

CDR3 amino acids: CASSFGTGETKNIQYF. CDR3 bases: TGTGCCAGCAGTTTTGGGACAGGGGAAACCAAAAACATTCAGTACTTC. V usage is TRBV6-6 and J usage is TRBJ2-4; the match to TRBD1 covers 10 bases. The CDR3 is 16 residues long. CDR1 MNHNY and CDR2 SVGAGI come from the germline V gene (reference sequence). V shed 4 bases, J shed 2 bases, and the junction held 5 bases outside the gene matches.

This clone was counted only a few times. The chain is built from TRBV9 and TRBJ1-3; 11 nucleotides agree with TRBD1. V dropped 3 bases and J dropped 4; count of bases not matched to a gene: 6. The CDR3 has 16 amino acids. Germline lookup yields CDR1 SGDLS and CDR2 YYNGEE. CDR3 sequence (DNA): TGTGCCAGCAGCGCCCGGGACAGGGGGTTCGGAAACACCATATATTTT. Residues: CASSARDRGFGNTIYF.

The chain joins TRBV19 to TRBJ1-2; D not certain. In germline, CDR1 is LNHDA, CDR2 SQIVND (reference sequence). The CDR3 has 13 amino acids. V lost 7 bases and J 8 bases, leaving 17 bases between the germline ends. CDR3 residues: CASNFGRSHGYTF. The CDR3 DNA sequence: TGTGCCAGTAACTTCGGACGGTCGCACGGCTACACCTTC.

The chain carries TRBV5-5 and TRBJ2-5; the match to TRBD2 covers 7 bases. The CDR3 totals 15 residues. With 3 bases clipped from V and 3 bases from J, the junction kept 8 bases outside the gene matches. CDR1 SGHKS and CDR2 YYEKEE come from the germline V gene (reference sequence). This CDR3 reads CASSSSTGTKETQYF. The CDR3 DNA is TGTGCCAGCAGCTCAAGTACTGGGACTAAAGAGACCCAGTACTTC.

V usage is TRBV9 and J usage is TRBJ1-3; D is unclear. Trimming stripped 3 bases from V and 0 bases from J, with 7 bases between. The CDR3 extends over 14 amino acids. The germline CDR1 and CDR2 sequences are SGDLS and YYNGEE. CDR3 coding DNA: TGTGCCAGCAGCGGAGATTCCTCTGGAAACACCATATATTTT. Amino acid sequence: CASSGDSSGNTIYF.

The gene calls are TRBV10-3 and TRBJ2-5; 7 bases are shared with TRBD2. The CDR3 has 14 residues. Germline assignment: CDR1 ENHRY and CDR2 SYGVKD. The J segment lost 5 bases and the V segment lost 10 bases, leaving 13 bases of the junction unmatched. This CDR3 reads CATGKKRDKETQYF. In nucleotides, the CDR3 is TGTGCCACCGGCAAAAAGCGGGATAAGGAGACCCAGTACTTC.

This clone was counted a few times. Since a much larger clone is just one base distant, this may be a read error. This sample also contains other DNA sequences that code for the same CDR3. The V gene is TRBV4-1, the J gene TRBJ2-1; D perhaps matches TRBD2 (5 bases). The CDR3 is 12 amino acids. Germline V gene lookup returns CDR1 MGHRA and CDR2 YSYEKL. The V end was cut by 0 bases, the J end by 9 bases, with 6 bases between. This chain's CDR3 is CASSQDGVEQFF. CDR3 in DNA: TGCGCCAGCAGCCAAGACGGGGTTGAGCAGTTCTTC.

The chain is built from TRBV19 and TRBJ2-7, with D perhaps matching TRBD1 (6 bases). Germline-derived CDR1 and CDR2 are LNHDA and SQIVND (reference sequence). Trimming cost V 5 bases and J 4 bases, with 15 bases left between them. The CDR3 extends over 14 amino acids. This CDR3 reads CASSPAPGQYEQYF. The CDR3 coding sequence is TGTGCCAGTAGTCCCGCCCCCGGACAGTACGAGCAGTACTTC.

The V call is TRBV5-5, the J call TRBJ2-2; D call uncertain. The V gene lost 3 bases and the J gene lost 9 bases, with 12 bases spanning the gap. The CDR3 spans 13 residues. Germline V gene sequence: CDR1 SGHKS, CDR2 YYEKEE (reference sequence). This CDR3 is CASSSGNARELFF. CDR3 nucleotide sequence: TGTGCCAGCAGCTCCGGTAACGCAAGGGAGCTGTTTTTT.

The rearrangement uses TRBV29-1 and TRBJ2-7; D possibly corresponds to TRBD2 (5 bases). The CDR3 consists of 14 residues. Germline values: CDR1 SQVTM, CDR2 ANQGSEA. Trimming left V 3 bases short and J 3 bases short, with 15 bases between. CDR3 nucleotides: TGCAGCGTTGAGTTCCGGGGAGAAGGCTACGAGCAGTACTTC. Amino acid sequence: CSVEFRGEGYEQYF.

In the case of this clone: This specimen includes other DNA sequences encoding the same CDR3. J is TRBJ2-3 and V is TRBV9, with TRBD2 identical over 10 bases. The germline CDR1 and CDR2 sequences are SGDLS and YYNGEE. This CDR3 comprises 14 residues. Germline trimming cut 3 bases from V and 3 bases from J; bases unmatched to any gene: 1. The CDR3 here is CASSASGSTDTQYF. The CDR3, as DNA: TGTGCCAGCAGCGCTAGCGGGAGTACAGATACGCAGTATTTT.

This chain links TRBV27 with TRBJ2-1; D is uncertain. From germline, CDR1 is MNHEY and CDR2 SMNVEV (reference sequence). V was pared by 3 bases and J by 7 bases, with 7 bases between. The length of the CDR3 is 12 residues. The CDR3 protein is CASSFIGNEQFF. The CDR3, as DNA: TGTGCCAGCAGTTTTATTGGTAATGAGCAGTTCTTC.

This clone turned up a few times. This chain links TRBV29-1 with TRBJ2-1; D ambiguous. Germline V lookup: CDR1 SQVTM, CDR2 ANQGSEA. Between the trimmed V and J ends, which lost 2 bases and 3 bases, there was a span of 8 bases. This CDR3 is built from 13 residues. DNA for the CDR3: TGCAGCGTTGAACCAGGTCACTACAATGAGCAGTTCTTC. Its translation is CSVEPGHYNEQFF.

A few counts support this clone. The V gene is TRBV10-3, the J gene TRBJ1-2, with a possible D match to TRBD1 (6 bases). Per the germline V gene, CDR1 is ENHRY and CDR2 is SYGVKD. V was trimmed by 0 bases and J by 10 bases, leaving 9 bases between them. The CDR3 is 12 residues long. CDR3 in DNA: TGTGCCATCAGTGAGTCGCGGACAGTCTACACCTTC. It codes for CAISESRTVYTF.

The chain carries TRBV7-8 and TRBJ2-3; 8 positions match TRBD2. The CDR3 extends over 14 amino acids. CDR1 SGHVS and CDR2 FQNEAQ come from the germline V gene. V was clipped by 4 bases and J by 4 bases; unmatched bases: 4. The CDR3: CASSSGGLSDTQYF. The CDR3 nucleotides are TGTGCCAGCAGCTCGGGGGGGCTATCAGATACGCAGTATTTT. The entire variable domain, with the rest obtained from reference TRBV7-8 and TRBJ2-3, is as follows: GAGVSQSPRYKVAKRGQDVALRCDPISGHVSLFWYQQALGQGPEFLTYFQNEAQLDKSGLPSDRFFAERPEGSVSTLKIQRTQQEDSAVYLCASSSGGLSDTQYFGPGTRLTVL.